The next 15 T cell receptor beta chains were all read from a single sample in a study of cytomegalovirus exposure and HLA in healthy donors. The PCR used 60 Vbeta and 13 Jbeta primers. Method: immunoSEQ multiplex PCR; TCRdb's copy keeps in-frame clones and lacks some. The sample yields tens of thousands of clones, 7.6% seen once. Sequencing used PBMCs. Receptors originate from a man aged 45-65 years in good health and CMV-seronegative.

This chain uses TRBV19 with TRBJ2-7, with D unresolved. V was pared by 6 bases and J by 2 bases, with 20 bases between. CDR1 and CDR2 from the germline V gene are LNHDA and SQIVND (reference sequence). The CDR3 contains 16 residues. CDR3 coding DNA: TGTGCCAGTAGCAGTCCCCATGGAGCTAACACCTACGAGCAGTACTTC. Its translation: CASSSPHGANTYEQYF. Combining the CDR3 with reference TRBV19 and TRBJ2-7 gives the whole variable domain DGGITQSPKYLFRKEGQNVTLSCEQNLNHDAMYWYRQDPGQGLRLIYYSQIVNDFQKGDIAEGYSVSREKKESFPLTVTSAQKNPTAFYLCASSSPHGANTYEQYFGPGTRLTVT.

This clone was seen a handful of times. The gene calls are TRBV7-9 and TRBJ2-7; 10 nucleotides match TRBD1. The CDR3 loop spans 14 amino acids. J lost 3 bases, V lost 5 bases, and 4 bases had no gene match. The V gene's germline CDR1 is SEHNR and CDR2 FQNEAQ (reference sequence). CDR3 nucleotides: TGTGCCAGCAGCACCGGGACAGGGGTCTACGAGCAGTACTTC. It specifies CASSTGTGVYEQYF.

The V gene is TRBV5-1, the J gene TRBJ2-7; D is possibly TRBD2 (6 bases). CDR1 and CDR2 from the germline V gene are SGHRS and YFSETQ. The CDR3 is 15 residues long. The V end lost 0 bases, the J end lost 1 base, and 11 bases lay between the germline ends. CDR3 residues: CASSLGGSGSYEQYF. As DNA, the CDR3 is TGCGCCAGCAGCTTGGGGGGTAGCGGTTCCTACGAGCAGTACTTC.

V is TRBV7-8 and J is TRBJ2-7; no clear D gene. The length of the CDR3 is 13 residues. Trimming cost V 5 bases and J 2 bases, with 10 bases left between them. Germline-derived CDR1 and CDR2 are SGHVS and FQNEAQ. The CDR3 DNA reads TGTGCCAGCAGCCCCAGGCAAACCTACGAGCAGTACTTC. Protein: CASSPRQTYEQYF.

J is TRBJ1-6 and V is TRBV7-2; D is possibly TRBD1 (6 bases). Trimming cost V 2 bases and J 9 bases, with 17 bases left between them. Germline CDR1 is SGHTA and CDR2 is FQGNSA. The CDR3 sequence is 16 residues long. The CDR3 nucleotides read TGTGCCAGCAGCTTATGGAGTTCAGGGGTTGGTTCACCCCTCCACTTT. It codes for CASSLWSSGVGSPLHF.

V gene TRBV20-1 combines with J gene TRBJ2-1, with a weak D call TRBD1 (5 bases). Trimming cost V 3 bases and J 7 bases, with 7 bases left between them. This CDR3 is built from 11 residues. Looked up from germline, CDR1 is DFQATT and CDR2 is SNEGSKA (reference sequence). This CDR3 reads CSASRANEQFF. The CDR3 DNA reads as TGCAGTGCTAGCAGGGCGAATGAGCAGTTCTTC.

The CDR3: CASSPSGYEQYF. The CDR3 nucleotides read TGTGCCAGTAGCCCCTCGGGGTACGAGCAGTACTTC. The rearrangement links TRBV19 to TRBJ2-7; a weak D match, TRBD2 (5 bases). V gave up 6 bases and J gave up 4 bases, with 10 bases separating them. This CDR3 contains 12 residues. The germline gives CDR1 LNHDA, CDR2 SQIVND (reference sequence). The full variable domain, with the rest looked up from reference TRBV19 and TRBJ2-7, is DGGITQSPKYLFRKEGQNVTLSCEQNLNHDAMYWYRQDPGQGLRLIYYSQIVNDFQKGDIAEGYSVSREKKESFPLTVTSAQKNPTAFYLCASSPSGYEQYFGPGTRLTVT.

This clone turned up a few times. The gene calls are TRBV5-1 and TRBJ1-2; no reliable D call. Germline assignment: CDR1 SGHRS and CDR2 YFSETQ. V lost 4 bases and J 0 bases, leaving 13 bases between the germline ends. This CDR3 has 15 amino acids. This chain's CDR3 is CASSPARGANYGYTF. CDR3 nucleotides: TGCGCCAGCAGCCCGGCGCGAGGCGCTAACTATGGCTACACCTTC.

This clone was detected only a few times. The chain has TRBV6-5 and TRBJ1-1; the match to TRBD1 covers 7 bases. Trimming removed 6 bases from V and 10 bases from J; junction bases left unmatched: 8. Germline CDR1 and CDR2: MNHEY and SVGAGI. The CDR3 runs to 12 residues. The CDR3 DNA follows: TGTGCCAGCAGAACAGGGGTAACGGCAGCTTTCTTT. Translating gives CASRTGVTAAFF.

The chain uses TRBV14 and TRBJ1-1; D is unclear. The germline V gene encodes CDR1 SGHDN and CDR2 FVKESK. Trimming stripped 0 bases from V and 0 bases from J, with 5 bases between. CDR3 length equals 14 residues. CDR3 nucleotides: TGTGCCAGCAGCCAAGATCTAATGAACACTGAAGCTTTCTTT. Protein: CASSQDLMNTEAFF. Full variable domain (remainder filled in from reference TRBV14 and TRBJ1-1): EAGVTQFPSHSVIEKGQTVTLRCDPISGHDNLYWYRRVMGKEIKFLLHFVKESKQDESGMPNNRFLAERTGGTYSTLKVQPAELEDSGVYFCASSQDLMNTEAFFGQGTRLTVV.

The chain couples TRBV6-4 to TRBJ2-2, with unresolved D. Germline V gene data show CDR1 as MRHNA and CDR2 as SNTAGT. The CDR3 runs 16 residues. Trimming cost V 4 bases and J 2 bases, with 14 bases left between them. CDR3 loop: CASSGVFAENTGELFF. The CDR3 nucleotides read TGTGCCAGCAGTGGTGTTTTTGCAGAAAACACCGGGGAGCTGTTTTTT.

The rearrangement uses TRBV27 and TRBJ2-3; 11 bases line up with TRBD2. CDR3 length: 17 amino acids. V was pared by 3 bases and J by 1 base, with 6 bases of the junction left unmatched. Germline lookup yields CDR1 MNHEY and CDR2 SMNVEV (reference sequence). The CDR3 coding sequence is TGTGCCAGCAGTTTTAACAGGGGACTAGCGGGCACAGATACGCAGTATTTT. This codes for CASSFNRGLAGTDTQYF.

The rearrangement uses TRBV6-4 and TRBJ2-2, with unresolved D. This CDR3 is built from 17 residues. V lost 4 bases, J lost 0 bases, and 15 bases lay in between. The germline CDR1 and CDR2 sequences are MRHNA and SNTAGT. CDR3 amino acids: CASSALFQATNTGELFF. The DNA for the CDR3 is TGTGCCAGCAGTGCCCTCTTCCAGGCTACGAACACCGGGGAGCTGTTTTTT.

This sequence joins TRBV6-1 and TRBJ2-5; maybe TRBD2 (5 bases). The CDR3 is made up of 13 amino acids. The V gene's germline CDR1 is MNHNS and CDR2 SASEGT. The V gene lost 4 bases and the J gene lost 1 base, with 7 bases spanning the gap. The CDR3 spells CASSGGSQETQYF. CDR3 DNA: TGTGCCAGCAGTGGAGGGAGCCAAGAGACCCAGTACTTC.

The chain is built from TRBV30 and TRBJ1-2, with D unresolved. This CDR3 is built from 13 residues. Trimming took 2 bases from V and 4 from J, leaving 11 bases between them. Germline CDR1 and CDR2: GTSNPN and SVGIG (reference sequence). CDR3 bases: TGTGCCTGGAGTCTACGTACCGGCTATGGCTACACCTTC. The encoded protein is CAWSLRTGYGYTF.